This T cell receptor beta chain comes out of a study of cytomegalovirus exposure and HLA in healthy donors. General study points: It has been reported that TCR beta sequences accurately predicted the HLA-A and HLA-B alleles of most subjects. In vitro data verified three CMV-associated chains as specific for CMV antigens. Cytomegalovirus status, reportedly, was diagnosed with high specificity and sensitivity by the classifier.

The germline V and J ends were trimmed by 2 bases and 1 base, with 8 bases remaining between them. Germline V CDR1 and CDR2: GTSNPN, SVGIG (reference sequence). The length of the CDR3 is 13 residues. Researchers ran the PCR with 60 Vbeta and 13 Jbeta primers. As originally analysed: Roughly 11 million of the approximately 80 million unique TCR beta chains counted in a later analysis were shared. TCRdb's table, derived via immunoSEQ multiplex PCR, lists solely in-frame clones and lacks some. V, J and clone size are taken as reported in that table, and D and trimming were inferred from the DNA itself. This table has around 30,000 clones, about 63% appearing once. Note on this clone: Its antigen is not known.

Sequencing used PBMCs. J is TRBJ2-5 and V is TRBV30; D may be TRBD2 (5 bases). The receptor comes from a man aged 50 to 59 in good health and CMV-seropositive. CDR3 bases: TGTGCCTGGAGTAGGAGGACCCAAGAGACCCAGTACTTC. It translates to CAWSRRTQETQYF.